Listed here are 24 T cell receptor beta chains from one sample, sequenced in a study of Tregs in tolerant kidney transplant recipients. Related graft donors supplied nonmyeloablative bone marrow transplants, and mixed chimerism was transient. Some clones are missing from TCRdb's copy, which holds only in-frame ones; the method was immunoSEQ multiplex PCR. The sample has fewer than 55,000 clones, about nine tenths seen once. The material sequenced was CD8+ T cells from blood (PBMCs), taken 12 months after the transplant. These receptors came from a human patient who received a combined kidney and bone marrow transplant. T cells may partly derive from the graft donor.

The DNA of the CDR3 is TGCGCCAGCAGCCAAGATAGATCCCTTAACTATGGCTACACCTTC. Protein sequence: CASSQDRSLNYGYTF. The rearrangement links TRBV4-3 to TRBJ1-2, with D unresolved. In germline, CDR1 is LGHNA, CDR2 YSLEER. The CDR3 spans 15 residues. Deletions cut 0 bases from V and 1 base from J, with 9 bases between.

This chain links TRBV6-1 with TRBJ2-5; D gene uncertain. The CDR3 runs 13 residues. Germline V gene lookup returns CDR1 MNHNS and CDR2 SASEGT. Between the trimmed V and J ends, which lost 5 bases and 3 bases, there was a span of 10 bases. The CDR3 here is CASSRSGEETQYF. The DNA of the CDR3 is TGTGCCAGCAGTCGGTCAGGTGAAGAGACCCAGTACTTC.

The chain is built from TRBV11-2 and TRBJ2-5; the match to TRBD2 covers 8 bases. V gave up 5 bases and J gave up 2 bases; unmatched junction bases: 4. Germline V gene sequence: CDR1 SGHAT, CDR2 FQNNGV. This CDR3 is built from 14 residues. The CDR3 reads CASSPGGVQETQYF. Written as DNA, the CDR3 is TGTGCCAGCAGCCCCGGGGGGGTACAAGAGACCCAGTACTTC.

The chain links TRBV13 to TRBJ1-1; TRBD1 matches 8 bases. Unmatched junction bases numbered 12, after V lost 7 bases and J lost 2 bases. CDR3 length: 16 amino acids. CDR1 and CDR2 from the germline V gene are PRHDT and FYEKMQ (reference sequence). As DNA, the CDR3 is TGTGCCAGCACCCATGGACAGGGTAGGGAAAACACTGAAGCTTTCTTT. Its protein product is CASTHGQGRENTEAFF.

This clone was counted only a few times. This chain connects TRBV5-5 to TRBJ2-7, with D possibly TRBD2 on 6 matching bases. The CDR3 totals 15 residues. V lost 7 bases and J lost 0, with 17 bases in between. Germline CDR1 is SGHKS and CDR2 is YYEKEE (reference sequence). CDR3: CASGRDSEGSYEQYF. The CDR3 bases are TGTGCCAGCGGACGGGACTCGGAGGGCTCCTACGAGCAGTACTTC.

The gene calls are TRBV9 and TRBJ1-1, with a weak D call TRBD1 (5 bases). The V gene lost 4 bases and the J gene lost 10 bases, with 14 bases spanning the gap. CDR1 and CDR2 from the germline V gene are SGDLS and YYNGEE. This CDR3 contains 12 residues. DNA for the CDR3: TGTGCCAGCAGCCCTCCCATGGGGGGAGCTTTCTTT. Translating gives CASSPPMGGAFF.

The genes are TRBV4-2 and TRBJ2-3; a weak D match, TRBD1 (5 bases). The CDR3 sequence is 14 residues long. The germline V and J ends were trimmed by 3 bases and 5 bases, with 12 bases remaining between them. Germline CDR1 LGHNA, CDR2 YNFKEQ. The CDR3 region has the DNA TGTGCCAGCAGCCAGGAACGACAGTTAGATACGCAGTATTTT. Translated: CASSQERQLDTQYF.

The chain uses TRBV7-3 and TRBJ2-2; a possible D gene is TRBD2 (6 bases). V lost 1 base and J lost 8, with 8 bases in between. CDR3 length equals 13 residues. CDR1 is SGHTA and CDR2 is FQGTGA in the germline V gene. This chain's CDR3 is CASSLNREGELFF. The CDR3, as DNA: TGTGCCAGCAGCTTAAACCGGGAGGGGGAGCTGTTTTTT.

This chain connects TRBV27 to TRBJ1-4; a possible D gene is TRBD1 (5 bases). CDR1 MNHEY and CDR2 SMNVEV come from the germline V gene (reference sequence). The CDR3 runs to 14 residues. Deletions cut 5 bases from V and 8 bases from J, with 15 bases between. The DNA for the CDR3 is TGTGCCAGCAGTCCCTGGGGAAGGGGAGAAAAACTGTTTTTT. Its protein is CASSPWGRGEKLFF.

CDR3 region: CASRATGSEQYF. The CDR3 DNA follows: TGTGCCAGCAGAGCGACAGGGAGCGAGCAGTACTTC. The V call is TRBV13, the J call TRBJ2-7; 7 bases line up with TRBD1. Germline CDR1 is PRHDT and CDR2 is FYEKMQ (reference sequence). V shed 6 bases and J 6 bases; nucleotides not matched to a gene: 5. CDR3 length: 12 residues.

This sequence joins TRBV30 and TRBJ1-1; D call uncertain. The germline gives CDR1 GTSNPN, CDR2 SVGIG (reference sequence). This CDR3 region has 13 residues. V was cut by 2 bases and J by 6 bases, with 13 bases left in between. The CDR3 DNA sequence: TGTGCCTGGAGTCAGAGGGATTTCGCTGAAGCTTTCTTT. It yields the protein CAWSQRDFAEAFF. The variable domain in full, with the rest retrieved from reference TRBV30 and TRBJ1-1, is SQTIHQWPATLVQPVGSPLSLECTVEGTSNPNLYWYRQAAGRGLQLLFYSVGIGQISSEVPQNLSASRPQDRQFILSSKKLLLSDSGFYLCAWSQRDFAEAFFGQGTRLTVV.

The chain is built from TRBV5-1 and TRBJ2-1, with D possibly being TRBD2 (5 bases). The germline V gene encodes CDR1 SGHRS and CDR2 YFSETQ. The CDR3 sequence is 15 residues long. V dropped 0 bases and J dropped 3 bases, with 10 bases sitting between them. The CDR3 sequence: CASSLATDFYNEQFF. In DNA form, the CDR3 reads TGCGCCAGCAGCTTGGCCACGGACTTCTACAATGAGCAGTTCTTC.

The CDR3 DNA reads TGTGCCAGCAGCTTAGCCGGGACAACTTACTACGAGCAGTACTTC. Translated, it gives CASSLAGTTYYEQYF. The chain couples TRBV7-8 to TRBJ2-7; possible D gene TRBD1, 6 bases. The CDR3 is 15 residues long. Germline V gene lookup returns CDR1 SGHVS and CDR2 FQNEAQ. The V end was cut by 0 bases, the J end by 3 bases, with 12 bases between.

J is TRBJ2-7 and V is TRBV4-2, with D possibly TRBD2 on 6 matching bases. The CDR3 runs 16 residues. Trimming shortened V by 1 base and J by 2 bases, and 15 bases separated the two germline ends. Germline CDR1 reads LGHNA; CDR2 reads YNFKEQ. Here the CDR3 reads CASSQAMSVAAYEQYF. The CDR3 bases are TGTGCCAGCAGCCAAGCAATGTCGGTAGCGGCCTACGAGCAGTACTTC.

The V and J genes are TRBV7-6 and TRBJ1-3; TRBD1 matches 9 bases. V lost 1 base to trimming and J lost 2 bases; unmatched junction nucleotides: 6. In germline, CDR1 is SGHVS, CDR2 FNYEAQ. The CDR3 length is 17 residues. The CDR3: CASSLGVGTGTGNTIYF. Written as DNA, the CDR3 is TGTGCCAGCAGCTTAGGGGTCGGGACAGGGACTGGAAACACCATATATTTT.

The CDR3 DNA reads as TGCGCCAGCAGCTTGGCGGGGACAGGGGGCTACGAGCAGTACTTC. Translation: CASSLAGTGGYEQYF. V gene TRBV5-1 combines with J gene TRBJ2-7; 11 positions match TRBD1. The germline CDR1 and CDR2 sequences are SGHRS and YFSETQ. There are 15 residues in the CDR3. V dropped 0 bases and J dropped 3; count of bases not matched to a gene: 2. The full variable domain, rest sourced from reference TRBV5-1 and TRBJ2-7, is KAGVTQTPRYLIKTRGQQVTLSCSPISGHRSVSWYQQTPGQGLQFLFEYFSETQRNKGNFPGRFSGRQFSNSRSEMNVSTLELGDSALYLCASSLAGTGGYEQYFGPGTRLTVT.

The gene calls are TRBV5-1 and TRBJ2-3; the D gene is possibly TRBD2 (6 bases). This CDR3 is 17 amino acids long. Germline loops: CDR1 SGHRS, CDR2 YFSETQ. Trimming left V 0 bases short and J 5 bases short, with 19 bases between. CDR3 coding DNA: TGCGCCAGCAGCTTGGCCGTGGGGGGTCTTGGGGAAGATACGCAGTATTTT. Its translation is CASSLAVGGLGEDTQYF.

The chain combines TRBV27 with TRBJ2-7, with 7 nucleotides matching TRBD1. With 3 bases clipped from V and 5 bases from J, the junction kept 4 bases outside the gene matches. Germline V gene lookup returns CDR1 MNHEY and CDR2 SMNVEV (reference sequence). The CDR3 is 13 amino acids. The CDR3, as DNA: TGTGCCAGCAGTTTTAGACAGGGACACGAGCAGTACTTC. It yields the protein CASSFRQGHEQYF.

The chain is built from TRBV27 and TRBJ1-3, with 10 bases lining up with TRBD1. V lost 4 bases, J lost 3 bases, and 3 bases stayed unmatched. CDR1 is MNHEY, CDR2 SMNVEV, per germline (reference sequence). CDR3 size: 15 residues. The CDR3, as DNA: TGTGCCAGCAGTTCGGGGACAGGGGTTGGAAACACCATATATTTT. It encodes CASSSGTGVGNTIYF.

This CDR3 is CASSHQTSSGGFDSYEQYF. CDR3 coding DNA: TGCGCCAGCAGCCACCAAACATCCTCGGGGGGGTTTGACTCCTACGAGCAGTACTTC. The chain couples TRBV4-3 to TRBJ2-7; TRBD2 aligns across 8 bases. CDR3 length: 19 residues. Germline V CDR1 and CDR2: LGHNA, YSLEER. The junction had 16 bases not matched to a gene; V was cut back by 3 bases and J by 0 bases.

The chain recombines TRBV5-4 with TRBJ2-4, with D tentatively TRBD2 (5 bases). The V and J ends lost 2 bases and 9 bases respectively, with 6 bases between them. This CDR3 spans 11 amino acids. Germline lookup yields CDR1 SGHNT and CDR2 YYREEE (reference sequence). The DNA of the CDR3 is TGTGCCAGCAGCTTTGGAGGCATTCAGTACTTC. Amino acids: CASSFGGIQYF.

This rearrangement joins TRBV13 to TRBJ2-1; the match to TRBD2 covers 8 bases. J gave up 9 bases and V 5 bases, and 15 bases lay outside the gene matches. This CDR3 contains 16 residues. CDR1 is PRHDT and CDR2 is FYEKMQ in the germline V gene (reference sequence). CDR3 loop: CASSPRVAGLAGEQFF. The CDR3 region has the DNA TGTGCCAGCAGCCCGAGGGTAGCGGGGTTGGCAGGTGAGCAGTTCTTC.

The chain employs TRBV13 and TRBJ2-3; 14 nucleotides match TRBD2. Germline V lookup: CDR1 PRHDT, CDR2 FYEKMQ (reference sequence). The ends lost 5 bases at V and 5 bases at J; junction bases unmatched: 3. The CDR3 length is 15 residues. Here the CDR3 reads CASSPGTSGGDTQYF. The CDR3 region has the DNA TGTGCCAGCAGCCCTGGGACTAGCGGGGGAGATACGCAGTATTTT. Supplemented by reference TRBV13 and TRBJ2-3, the full variable domain reads AAGVIQSPRHLIKEKRETATLKCYPIPRHDTVYWYQQGPGQDPQFLISFYEKMQSDKGSIPDRFSAQQFSDYHSELNMSSLELGDSALYFCASSPGTSGGDTQYFGPGTRLTVL.

The V and J genes are TRBV4-3 and TRBJ2-7; possibly TRBD2 for D (5 bases). V was shortened by 0 bases and J by 6 bases, with 12 bases between the two germline ends. Germline V lookup: CDR1 LGHNA, CDR2 YSLEER. The CDR3 contains 14 residues. The CDR3 DNA sequence: TGCGCCAGCAGCCAAGATCTCGAGGGCGTCGAGCAGTACTTC. This gives the protein CASSQDLEGVEQYF.